These T cell receptor beta chains were read from a single sample in a study of blood T cells in healthy people across ages. One entry per CDR3 protein, called by TCRdb with MiXCR from the 5' RACE reads. The sample lists 650,000 to 1,000,000 distinct CDR3 sequences; roughly 35% were seen once. Sequenced input: blood. All receptors come from a man aged 18 to 30 in good health. CDR3s include the opening cysteine and the closing phenylalanine or tryptophan. Fields, in order: D gene, J gene, clone size, V gene, CDR3 DNA, CDR3 protein. The D gene is left open where the match is weak. The size field is filled for only some rows; it gives once, few, many or a size class.

D: TRBD2; J: TRBJ2-2; size: -; V: TRBV5-1; DNA: TGCGCCAGCAGCCTTCGGACTAGCGGGGATGTCGGGGAGCTGTTTTTT; CDR3: CASSLRTSGDVGELFF
D: TRBD1; J: TRBJ2-5; size: -; V: TRBV2; DNA: TGTGCCAGCCCCCGGGACAGAGGGGAGACCCAGTACTTC; CDR3: CASPRDRGETQYF
D: -; J: TRBJ1-2; size: few; V: TRBV5-1; DNA: TGCGCCAGCAGCTTGGCTTACAGGGAAAGCTATGGCTACACCTTC; CDR3: CASSLAYRESYGYTF
D: -; J: TRBJ1-5; size: -; V: TRBV18; DNA: TGTGCCAGCTCCTCCGGACAGAGGGCAGGTCAGCCCCAGCATTTT; CDR3: CASSSGQRAGQPQHF
D: -; J: TRBJ1-1; size: few; V: TRBV12-3/TRBV12-4; DNA: TGTGCCAGCAGTCCCCGGGCCAGCATGGCTTTCTTT; CDR3: CASSPRASMAFF
D: -; J: TRBJ1-5; size: -; V: TRBV5-1; DNA: TGCGCCAGCAGTTTCTGGCAGCTCGTGCCCCAGCATTTT; CDR3: CASSFWQLVPQHF
D: -; J: TRBJ1-6; size: -; V: TRBV7-6; DNA: TGTGCCAGCAGCTTAGTTCCAGGGTATGGGAATTCACCCCTCCACTTT; CDR3: CASSLVPGYGNSPLHF
D: TRBD1; J: TRBJ2-7; size: -; V: TRBV4-1; DNA: TGCGCCAGCAGCCGATCACCGGGACAGGGAATTGTCTACGAGCAGTACTTC; CDR3: CASSRSPGQGIVYEQYF
D: TRBD1; J: TRBJ2-7; size: many; V: TRBV12-3/TRBV12-4; DNA: TGTGCCAGCAGTTCCGTCCTAGGGACAGGCTACGAGCAGTACTTC; CDR3: CASSSVLGTGYEQYF
D: -; J: TRBJ1-2; size: -; V: TRBV6-5; DNA: TGTGCCAGCACCCAAGGGTTGTATGGCTACACCTTC; CDR3: CASTQGLYGYTF
D: -; J: TRBJ1-2; size: few; V: TRBV20-1; DNA: TGCAGTGCTAGAGATCATGGGACCTATGGCTACACCTTC; CDR3: CSARDHGTYGYTF
D: -; J: TRBJ2-3; size: few; V: TRBV4-1; DNA: TGCGCCAGCAGCCAAGAGGAGGGAACAACAGATACGCAGTATTTT; CDR3: CASSQEEGTTDTQYF
D: -; J: TRBJ1-2; size: many; V: TRBV12-3/TRBV12-4; DNA: TGTGCCAGCAGCTCTTACGGGCTGCCGGGCTACACCTTC; CDR3: CASSSYGLPGYTF
D: TRBD1; J: TRBJ2-5; size: few; V: TRBV7-2; DNA: TGTGCCAGCAGCTTGGTTAGACAGGGTGATGAGCAGTACTTC; CDR3: CASSLVRQGDEQYF
D: TRBD2; J: TRBJ2-3; size: -; V: TRBV7-3; DNA: TGTGCCAGCTCGAGATGGGGGGGGTCGGATACGCAGTATTTT; CDR3: CASSRWGGSDTQYF
D: -; J: TRBJ2-5; size: -; V: TRBV5-1; DNA: TGCGCCAGCAGCGTGGAATGGAGCGGAGAGACCCAGTACTTC; CDR3: CASSVEWSGETQYF
D: TRBD1; J: TRBJ1-1; size: -; V: TRBV2; DNA: TGTGCCAGCAGTGAAACGGTGGGACAGGACATGAACACTGAAGCTTTCTTT; CDR3: CASSETVGQDMNTEAFF
D: -; J: TRBJ2-1; size: -; V: TRBV20-1; DNA: TGCAGTGCTAGAGATCGTGAGGGCGTCCCCTCCTACAATGAGCAGTTCTTC; CDR3: CSARDREGVPSYNEQFF
D: -; J: TRBJ1-1; size: -; V: TRBV27; DNA: TGTGCCAGCAGCCCCGTGGGGGGGTTACGGGCCACTGAAGCTTTCTTT; CDR3: CASSPVGGLRATEAFF
D: TRBD2; J: TRBJ2-7; size: few; V: TRBV7-2; DNA: TGTGCCAGCAGCCCGACTAGCGCCCGTACCTACGAGCAGTACTTC; CDR3: CASSPTSARTYEQYF
D: -; J: TRBJ2-3; size: few; V: TRBV7-2; DNA: TGTGCCAGCAGCTTAGGACCCACACACACAGATACGCAGTATTTT; CDR3: CASSLGPTHTDTQYF
D: -; J: TRBJ2-3; size: many; V: TRBV6-5; DNA: TGTGCCAGCGTAGGGACCGGCACAGATACGCAGTATTTT; CDR3: CASVGTGTDTQYF
D: TRBD1; J: TRBJ2-2; size: -; V: TRBV2; DNA: TGTGCCAGCACCGGGACAGCGAACACCGGGGAGCTGTTTTTT; CDR3: CASTGTANTGELFF
D: -; J: TRBJ2-4; size: -; V: TRBV9; DNA: TGTGCCAGCAGCGAGGGGCCTATCCTAGCCAAAAACATTCAGTACTTC; CDR3: CASSEGPILAKNIQYF
D: -; J: TRBJ2-7; size: -; V: TRBV7-9; DNA: TGTGCCAGCAGCCCAGATAGGACAGTAGACTACGAGCAGTACTTC; CDR3: CASSPDRTVDYEQYF
D: TRBD2; J: TRBJ2-1; size: few; V: TRBV6-2/TRBV6-3; DNA: TGTGCCAGCAGTTACTCGGAAAACCAGAAGAGCGGGGGGGCGGGCAATGAGCAGTTCTTC; CDR3: CASSYSENQKSGGAGNEQFF
D: -; J: TRBJ2-3; size: -; V: TRBV20-1; DNA: TGCAGTGCTAGAATTCTGGGGGCTCCCGATGGGACAGATACGCAGTATTTT; CDR3: CSARILGAPDGTDTQYF
D: TRBD1; J: TRBJ1-5; size: -; V: TRBV12-3/TRBV12-4; DNA: TGTGCCAGCAGCCGAGGGAGGACAGGGGGTCAGCCCCAGCATTTT; CDR3: CASSRGRTGGQPQHF
D: -; J: TRBJ1-3; size: -; V: TRBV4-2; DNA: TGTGCCAGCAGCCAAAACTTCGGTCTTTCTGGAAACACCATATATTTT; CDR3: CASSQNFGLSGNTIYF
D: -; J: TRBJ2-7; size: many; V: TRBV10-3; DNA: TGTGCCATCAGCCAGGGGGGCGAGCAGTACTTC; CDR3: CAISQGGEQYF
D: -; J: TRBJ1-1; size: few; V: TRBV29-1; DNA: TGCAGCGTCGCAGCCCCTGAAGCTTTCTTT; CDR3: CSVAAPEAFF
D: TRBD2; J: TRBJ2-3; size: -; V: TRBV27; DNA: TGTGCCAGCAGTTTCCGGCTAGCGGGTTTGAAAGATACGCAGTATTTT; CDR3: CASSFRLAGLKDTQYF